The clone carrying this T cell receptor beta chain occurred a few times. The antigen is not known. TCRdb's copy holds only in-frame clones and misses some; the assay was immunoSEQ multiplex PCR. The data show nearly 35,000 clones, roughly 86% seen once. The data were obtained in a study of T cells in narcolepsy. Whole-study context: Patients with NT1 or NT2 and healthy control donors were enrolled. Study conclusions and caveats: Autoreactive HCRT-specific and TRIB2-specific clonotypes were marked in same-patient CSF-versus-blood CD4+ comparisons. Blood of same and different patients, but not healthy controls, reportedly held recurring autoreactive clonotypes.

Germline V gene sequence: CDR1 MNHEY, CDR2 SVGAGI. The V and J ends lost 8 bases and 1 base respectively, with 9 bases between them. CDR3 size: 13 residues. This sequence was found in a human donor in good health. Material: memory (CD45RA-) CD4+ T cells from blood. The rearrangement joins TRBV6-5 to TRBJ1-5; D is unclear. CDR3 sequence reads: CASGSGSNQPQHF. In DNA form, the CDR3 reads TGTGCCAGCGGGTCGGGCAGCAATCAGCCCCAGCATTTT.